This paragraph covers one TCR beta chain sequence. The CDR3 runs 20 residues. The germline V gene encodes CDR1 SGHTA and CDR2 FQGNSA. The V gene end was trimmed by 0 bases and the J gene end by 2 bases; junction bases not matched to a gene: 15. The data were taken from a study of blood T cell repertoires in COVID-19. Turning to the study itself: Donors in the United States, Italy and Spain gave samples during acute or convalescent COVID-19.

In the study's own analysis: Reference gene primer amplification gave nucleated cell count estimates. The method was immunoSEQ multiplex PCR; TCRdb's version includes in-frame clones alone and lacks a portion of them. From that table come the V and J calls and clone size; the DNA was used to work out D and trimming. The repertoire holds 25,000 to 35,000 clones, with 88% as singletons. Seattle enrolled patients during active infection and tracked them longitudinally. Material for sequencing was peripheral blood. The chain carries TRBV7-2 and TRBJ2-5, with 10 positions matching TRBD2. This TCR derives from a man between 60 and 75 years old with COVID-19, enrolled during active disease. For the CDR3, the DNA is TGTGCCAGCAGCTTAGCTGGCGCTAGCGGGAGATTTTTATCACAAGAGACCCAGTACTTC. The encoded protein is CASSLAGASGRFLSQETQYF.